Shown below are 8 T cell receptor beta chains from a single sample sequenced in a study of blood T cell repertoires in COVID-19 (dated by TCRdb to the early 2020s). The library was built by means of the immunoSEQ multiplex PCR assay. Imported from immuneACCESS, the table was reduced by TCRdb to in-frame sequences with V and J called. These copies leave out some clones; in studies compared against another copy, an unresolved V gene accounts for under half, and the cause of the remainder is not known. This sample is represented by approximately 290,000 clones; about 90% of them were singletons. Around 10% of the sample is taken by the ten largest. The sequenced sample consisted of peripheral blood. These receptors originate from a woman in her thirties with COVID-19, enrolled during active disease.

The chain couples TRBV6-5 to TRBJ1-2, with D possibly TRBD1 on 5 matching bases. Germline V gene data show CDR1 as MNHEY and CDR2 as SVGAGI. Trimming took 10 bases from V and 4 from J, leaving 13 bases between them. This CDR3 has 12 amino acids. CDR3 nucleotides: TGTGCCACAGGGTGGATGGGCTATGGCTACACCTTC. This gives the protein CATGWMGYGYTF.

The CDR3 loop is CASSSPGSEKLFF. The CDR3 DNA reads TGTGCCAGCAGTTCACCGGGATCCGAAAAACTGTTTTTT. The chain has TRBV25-1 and TRBJ1-4, with no clear D. Germline CDR1 reads MGHDK; CDR2 reads SYGVNS. Trimming removed 5 bases from V and 8 bases from J, with 12 bases in between. The CDR3 totals 13 residues.

The V call is TRBV5-1, the J call TRBJ2-3, with D unresolved. The CDR3 spans 14 residues. V was cut by 2 bases and J by 0 bases, with 7 bases left in between. The germline V gene encodes CDR1 SGHRS and CDR2 YFSETQ. Here the CDR3 DNA reads TGCGCCAGCAGCTTTTCGGAGAGCACAGATACGCAGTATTTT. This translates into CASSFSESTDTQYF.

This clone came up once. The chain couples TRBV19 to TRBJ1-6; 7 bases are shared with TRBD1. This CDR3 region has 16 residues. Losses at the gene ends were 4 bases for V and 7 bases for J; bases not matched to a gene: 10. Per the germline V gene, CDR1 is LNHDA and CDR2 is SQIVND (reference sequence). The CDR3 protein is CASSTLTTGRNSPLHF. For the CDR3, the DNA is TGTGCCAGTAGTACACTAACGACAGGGAGAAATTCACCCCTCCACTTT.

The J gene is TRBJ2-1, the V gene TRBV29-1, with D perhaps matching TRBD2 (6 bases). The CDR3 is made up of 13 amino acids. Germline assignment: CDR1 SQVTM and CDR2 ANQGSEA. Trimming took off 6 bases at V and 5 bases at J, with 14 bases between the two ends. In nucleotides, the CDR3 is TGCAGCGTGGGAGGAGGATTCAACAATGAGCAGTTCTTC. Its translation is CSVGGGFNNEQFF.

The chain couples TRBV6-5 to TRBJ1-3, with D uncertain. V was trimmed by 2 bases and J by 8 bases, leaving 10 bases between them. The CDR3 contains 13 residues. Germline V gene data show CDR1 as MNHEY and CDR2 as SVGAGI. CDR3 bases: TGTGCCAGCAGTTACGAAGACGGAGACACCATATATTTT. Its translation is CASSYEDGDTIYF.

Regarding this clone: Other DNA sequences from this sample encode an identical CDR3 as well. The V call is TRBV5-1, the J call TRBJ1-4, with D possibly matching TRBD1 (6 bases). CDR1 is SGHRS, CDR2 YFSETQ, per germline. The CDR3 spans 13 residues. V was shortened by 3 bases and J by 8 bases, with 11 bases between the two germline ends. CDR3 loop: CASSYRAGEKLFF. The DNA of the CDR3 is TGCGCCAGCAGCTACAGGGCGGGCGAAAAACTGTTTTTT.

This clone was seen ten or more times. The sample contains more than one DNA sequence encoding this CDR3. The chain combines TRBV6-5 with TRBJ1-5, with D hard to call. The germline CDR1 and CDR2 sequences are MNHEY and SVGAGI. The CDR3 runs 12 residues. V lost 5 bases and J lost 6, with 8 bases in between. The CDR3 is CASSNGGQPQHF. The CDR3 DNA reads as TGTGCCAGCAGTAATGGAGGTCAGCCCCAGCATTTT.